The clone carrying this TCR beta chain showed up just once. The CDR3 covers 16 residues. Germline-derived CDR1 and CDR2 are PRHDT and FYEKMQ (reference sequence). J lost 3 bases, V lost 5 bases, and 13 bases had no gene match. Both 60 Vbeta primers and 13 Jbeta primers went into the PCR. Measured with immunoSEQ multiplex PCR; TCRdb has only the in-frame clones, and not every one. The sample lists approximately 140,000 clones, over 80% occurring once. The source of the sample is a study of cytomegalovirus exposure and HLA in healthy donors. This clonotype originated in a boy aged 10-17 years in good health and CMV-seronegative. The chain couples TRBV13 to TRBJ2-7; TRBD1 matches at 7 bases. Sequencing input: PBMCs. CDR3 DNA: TGTGCCAGCAGCCGTCTGGTACAGGGGTCCCGCTACGAGCAGTACTTC. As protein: CASSRLVQGSRYEQYF.